This record looks at one TCR beta chain sequence and its context. This entry belongs to a study of blood T cell repertoires in COVID-19. Study-wide context: In each case, the material was cDNA or gDNA derived from T cells, B-cell-depleted T cells, or PBMCs.

This table comes from immunoSEQ multiplex PCR, and its TCRdb copy is limited to in-frame clones, with some not included. The sample gives about 100,000 clones, 80% to 90% of which show up once; roughly 6.5% is in the top ten. Germline CDR1 is SGHAT and CDR2 is FQNNGV. V was cut by 5 bases and J by 0 bases, with 13 bases left in between. This CDR3 comprises 15 residues. The sample consisted of peripheral blood. The rearrangement uses TRBV11-2 and TRBJ1-2; D might be TRBD1 (6 bases). The source is a man between 60 and 75 years old with acute or convalescent COVID-19. The CDR3 here is CASSAGDRTNYGYTF. The DNA of the CDR3 is TGTGCCAGCAGCGCAGGGGACCGGACTAACTATGGCTACACCTTC. The whole variable domain, remainder taken from reference TRBV11-2 and TRBJ1-2, is EAGVAQSPRYKIIEKRQSVAFWCNPISGHATLYWYQQILGQGPKLLIQFQNNGVVDDSQLPKDRFSAERLKGVDSTLKIQPAKLEDSAVYLCASSAGDRTNYGYTFGSGTRLTVV.